A selection of T cell receptor beta chains follows, all from one sample in a study of T cells in Graves' hyperthyroidism and ophthalmopathy. TCRdb fed the multiplex PCR reads into MiXCR, producing one record per CDR3 protein. The repertoire includes about 700,000 distinct CDR3 sequences, nearly 45% of them detected once, and less than 9% sits in the top ten. Sequencing was carried out using peripheral blood or thyroid tissue (not recorded which). These receptors were collected from an adult man with Graves' disease, either hyperthyroidism or ophthalmopathy (not recorded which). Both conserved end residues are part of each CDR3. A D gene is named only where the DNA matches it firmly. Not all rows give a size; the values are once, few, many and, for expanded clones, a class.

TRBJ1-5,NA,NA,TRBV15,TGTGCCACCAGCAGCCAAGATTTTTCAGGCAGGAACGATCAGCCCCAGCATTTT,CATSSQDFSGRNDQPQHF
TRBJ1-2,NA,NA,TRBV11-2,TGTGCCAGCAGCTTAGCAGGGACTGGAAACACCTTC,CASSLAGTGNTF
TRBJ1-4,NA,TRBD1,TRBV7-9,TGTGCCAGCAGCTTCGGACAGGGCCACCACGATGAAAAACTGTTTTTT,CASSFGQGHHDEKLFF
TRBJ1-4,NA,NA,TRBV14,TGTGCCAGCAGCCACCTTAATGAAAAACTGTTTTTT,CASSHLNEKLFF
TRBJ2-7,NA,NA,TRBV20-1,TGCAGTGCTAGAGGGCGGGTACGAGGGGGGGCCTCCTACGAGCAGTACTTC,CSARGRVRGGASYEQYF
TRBJ2-2,few,NA,TRBV7-9,TGTGCCAGCAGCTTGTCTAAGGGTTCCGGGGAGCTGTTTTTT,CASSLSKGSGELFF
TRBJ2-5,NA,NA,TRBV15,TGTGCCACCAGCAGGATCGCGGGAGAGACCCAGTACTTC,CATSRIAGETQYF
TRBJ2-5,NA,NA,TRBV5-1,TGCGCCAGCAGCTTGGCTGTCGGCCAAGAGACCCAGTACTTC,CASSLAVGQETQYF
TRBJ2-7,many,NA,TRBV10-3,TGTGCCATCAGTGAGTCCCGGGGGGCGGGCGAGCAGTACTTC,CAISESRGAGEQYF
TRBJ1-4,NA,TRBD1,TRBV12-3/TRBV12-4,TGTGCCAGCAGGGCCCCGGGACAGGGACAACTGTTTTTT,CASRAPGQGQLFF
TRBJ1-4,many,NA,TRBV6-5,TGTGCCAGCAGTTACGGATGGACAGCAACTAATGAAAAACTGTTTTTT,CASSYGWTATNEKLFF
TRBJ1-2,many,NA,TRBV12-3/TRBV12-4,TGTGCCAGCAACGAACCCGCACAGGGAACATATGGCTACACCTTC,CASNEPAQGTYGYTF
TRBJ1-2,NA,TRBD1,TRBV7-6,TGTGCCAGCAGCCTAGGACAGGGGGAAGGCTATGGCTACACCTTC,CASSLGQGEGYGYTF
TRBJ1-2,few,NA,TRBV19,TGTGCCAGTATTCACCAGCAGGGTCAGGGCTACACCTTC,CASIHQQGQGYTF
TRBJ1-2,few,TRBD1,TRBV7-8,TGTGCCAGCAGTTTAGCGGGACAGAGCTATGGCTACACCTTC,CASSLAGQSYGYTF
TRBJ1-2,few,NA,TRBV13,TGTGCCAGCAGCCTGCTTGGAGGCGGCTATGGCTACACCTTC,CASSLLGGGYGYTF
TRBJ2-5,many,TRBD1,TRBV5-1,TGTGCCAGCAGCTTAGGGACAGCCCAAGAGACCCAGTACTTC,CASSLGTAQETQYF
TRBJ2-5,NA,TRBD2,TRBV25-1,TGTGCTAGTTTCGGGAGGCAAGAGACCCAGTACTTC,CASFGRQETQYF
TRBJ2-7,many,TRBD2,TRBV25-1,TGTGCCAGCAGTAATAGCGGGTCTGGGGGAGAGCAGTACTTC,CASSNSGSGGEQYF
TRBJ1-2,NA,NA,TRBV11-2,TGTGCCAGCAGCGGCGGGGACCCTAACTATGGCTACACCTTC,CASSGGDPNYGYTF
TRBJ2-7,NA,NA,TRBV6-1,TGTGCCAGCAGTTACGCGGACGCATCGGTCTCCGAGCAGTACTTC,CASSYADASVSEQYF
TRBJ2-7,NA,TRBD2,TRBV7-8,TGTGCCAGCAGAAATAGCGGGGGGGCCGGCTCCAGCTCCCTCGACGAGCAGTACTTC,CASRNSGGAGSSSLDEQYF
TRBJ1-1,few,TRBD1,TRBV6-1,TGTGCCAGCAGTGCCTCCGGGACAGGTGAAGCTTTCTTT,CASSASGTGEAFF
TRBJ1-1,few,NA,TRBV20-1,TGCAGTGCTAAGCGCCCAGGGACTGAAGCTTTCTTT,CSAKRPGTEAFF
TRBJ1-1,NA,TRBD1,TRBV7-3,TGTGCCAGCAGGGACGGGACAGGGCAGGACACTGAAGCTTTCTTT,CASRDGTGQDTEAFF
TRBJ1-3,NA,TRBD1,TRBV6-5,TGTGCCAGCAGTTCCCGGGACAGGGGGACTGGAAACACCATATATTTT,CASSSRDRGTGNTIYF
TRBJ2-2,NA,NA,TRBV7-8,TGTGCCAGCAGGTCCCCAGGGACCACCGGGGAGCTGTTTTTT,CASRSPGTTGELFF
TRBJ1-2,once,NA,TRBV28,TGTGCCAGCCGGCTGGGAGGGGCTAACTATGGCTACACCTTC,CASRLGGANYGYTF
TRBJ1-4,few,NA,TRBV20-1,TGCAGTGCCCGGACAATCTCTCTGCCTACAACTAATGAAAAACTGTTTTTT,CSARTISLPTTNEKLFF
TRBJ1-4,NA,NA,TRBV5-5,TGTGCCAGCAGCATACAGGAGAATGAAAAACTGTTTTTT,CASSIQENEKLFF
TRBJ2-7,few,TRBD1,TRBV6-6,TGTGCCATCAGCCCCACCCGTGGACAGGCGCAAGAGCAGTACTTC,CAISPTRGQAQEQYF
TRBJ1-5,many,NA,TRBV7-9,TGTGCCAGCAGCTTGGGATCTGGGGGCAATCAGCCCCAGCATTTT,CASSLGSGGNQPQHF
TRBJ1-5,NA,NA,TRBV6-1,TGTGCCAGCAGTGAGCGGCGGCGACCAAATAGCAATCAGCCCCAGCATTTT,CASSERRRPNSNQPQHF
TRBJ1-3,many,TRBD1,TRBV7-2,TGTGCCAGCAGTTGGACAGGGGGCACTGGAAACACCATATATTTT,CASSWTGGTGNTIYF
TRBJ2-7,NA,NA,TRBV5-1,TGCGCCAGCAGGGGTACGGCGCAGTACTTC,CASRGTAQYF
TRBJ2-7,NA,NA,TRBV5-6,TGTGCCAGCAGCGAGGGACTTAGCTCCTACGAGCAGTACTTC,CASSEGLSSYEQYF